The 6 T cell receptor beta chains below all came from one sample that was sequenced in a study of beta chain features in type 1 diabetes. Since all of the isolated RNA was reverse transcribed, expressed TCRB transcripts were what got sequenced. Assay used: immunoSEQ multiplex PCR; TCRdb lists only in-frame clones, some missing. The sample contains roughly 500,000 clones, approximately 31% of which appear only once. What was sequenced was naive CD4+ T cells from blood. The source of these receptors is a man between 18 and 29 years old in good health.

The J gene is TRBJ2-1, the V gene TRBV5-1, with D perhaps being TRBD1 or TRBD2 (5 bases each). The CDR3 has 14 residues. The ends were cut back, 4 bases at V and 5 bases at J, with 13 bases in the middle. Germline lookup yields CDR1 SGHRS and CDR2 YFSETQ. CDR3 sequence: CASSVLGRDNEQFF. CDR3 bases: TGCGCCAGCAGCGTATTGGGACGAGACAATGAGCAGTTCTTC.

This chain links TRBV18 with TRBJ2-2, with unresolved D. The CDR3 contains 15 residues. The V and J ends lost 1 base and 7 bases respectively, with 13 bases between them. Germline CDR1 and CDR2: KGHSH and LQKENI. The CDR3 reads CASSPLTRFGGELFF. The CDR3 DNA follows: TGTGCCAGCTCACCACTTACCAGGTTTGGCGGGGAGCTGTTTTTT.

CDR3 nucleotides: TGCGCCAGCAGCCTTTCCGGGACAGGGGAGTACGAGCAGTACTTC. Translated: CASSLSGTGEYEQYF. This rearrangement joins TRBV4-3 to TRBJ2-7; 10 bases fit TRBD1. Germline trimming cut 4 bases from V and 4 bases from J; bases unmatched to any gene: 7. The CDR3 runs 15 residues. In germline, CDR1 is LGHNA, CDR2 YSLEER.

The chain combines TRBV7-9 with TRBJ1-1, with D uncertain. Germline V gives CDR1 SEHNR, CDR2 FQNEAQ (reference sequence). Trimming pared 5 bases from V and 1 base from J, leaving 8 bases between. CDR3 length: 13 residues. The chain's CDR3 is CASSNNQNTEAFF. CDR3 DNA sequence: TGTGCCAGCAGCAACAATCAGAACACTGAAGCTTTCTTT.

This clone was found a few times. The V call is TRBV7-2, the J call TRBJ1-1, with D hard to call. This CDR3 is 13 amino acids long. With 1 base removed from V and 2 bases from J, the gap between germline ends came to 5 bases. CDR1 SGHTA and CDR2 FQGNSA come from the germline V gene. The CDR3 reads CASSLVANTEAFF. The CDR3 DNA sequence: TGTGCCAGCAGCTTAGTCGCAAACACTGAAGCTTTCTTT. The whole variable domain, filled in from reference TRBV7-2 and TRBJ1-1, reads GAGVSQSPSNKVTEKGKDVELRCDPISGHTALYWYRQSLGQGLEFLIYFQGNSAPDKSGLPSDRFSAERTGGSVSTLTIQRTQQEDSAVYLCASSLVANTEAFFGQGTRLTVV.

Worth noting for this clone: At the DNA level, this CDR3 is encoded by other sequences in the same sample as well. The chain combines TRBV7-9 with TRBJ2-5; D gene uncertain. V shed 5 bases and J shed 5 bases, with 6 bases lying between them. Germline loops: CDR1 SEHNR, CDR2 FQNEAQ (reference sequence). The CDR3 is 11 residues long. CDR3 region: CASSPQETQYF. CDR3 DNA sequence: TGTGCCAGCAGCCCACAGGAGACCCAGTACTTC.